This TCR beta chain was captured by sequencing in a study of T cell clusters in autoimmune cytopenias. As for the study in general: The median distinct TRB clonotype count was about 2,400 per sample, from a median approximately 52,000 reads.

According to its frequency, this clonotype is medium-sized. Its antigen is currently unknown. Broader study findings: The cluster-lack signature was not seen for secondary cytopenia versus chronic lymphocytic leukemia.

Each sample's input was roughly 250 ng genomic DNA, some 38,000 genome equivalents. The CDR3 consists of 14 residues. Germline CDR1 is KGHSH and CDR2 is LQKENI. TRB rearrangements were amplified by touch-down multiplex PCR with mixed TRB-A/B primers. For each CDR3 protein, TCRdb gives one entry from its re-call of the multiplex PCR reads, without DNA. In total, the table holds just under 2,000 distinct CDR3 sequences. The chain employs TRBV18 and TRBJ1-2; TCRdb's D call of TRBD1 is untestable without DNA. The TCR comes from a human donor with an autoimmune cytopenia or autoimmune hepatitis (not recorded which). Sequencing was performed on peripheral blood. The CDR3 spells CASSPGAGRYGYTF.